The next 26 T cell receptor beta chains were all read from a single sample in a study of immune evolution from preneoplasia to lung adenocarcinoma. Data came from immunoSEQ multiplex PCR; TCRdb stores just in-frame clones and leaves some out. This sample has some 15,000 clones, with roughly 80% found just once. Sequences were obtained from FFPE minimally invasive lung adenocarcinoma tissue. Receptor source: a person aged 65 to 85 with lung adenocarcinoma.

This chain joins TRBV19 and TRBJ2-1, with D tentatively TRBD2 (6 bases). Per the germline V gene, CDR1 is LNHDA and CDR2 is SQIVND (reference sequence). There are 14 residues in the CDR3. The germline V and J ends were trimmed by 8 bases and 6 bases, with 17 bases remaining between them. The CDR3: CASGMGLAGNEQFF. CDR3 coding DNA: TGTGCCAGTGGGATGGGACTGGCTGGCAATGAGCAGTTCTTC.

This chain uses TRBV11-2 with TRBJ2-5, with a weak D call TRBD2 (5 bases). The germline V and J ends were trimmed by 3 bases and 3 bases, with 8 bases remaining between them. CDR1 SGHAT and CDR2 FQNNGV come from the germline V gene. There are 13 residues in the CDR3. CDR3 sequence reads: CASSFAGEETQYF. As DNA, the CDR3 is TGTGCCAGCAGCTTCGCGGGTGAAGAGACCCAGTACTTC.

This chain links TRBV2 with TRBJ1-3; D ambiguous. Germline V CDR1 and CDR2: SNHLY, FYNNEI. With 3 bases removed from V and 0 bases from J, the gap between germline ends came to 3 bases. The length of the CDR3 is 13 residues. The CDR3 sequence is CASSDHSGNTIYF. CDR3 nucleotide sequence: TGTGCCAGCAGTGACCACTCTGGAAACACCATATATTTT.

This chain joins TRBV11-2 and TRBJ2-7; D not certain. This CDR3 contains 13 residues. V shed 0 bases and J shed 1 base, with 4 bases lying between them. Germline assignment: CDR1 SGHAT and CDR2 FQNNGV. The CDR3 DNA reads TGTGCCAGCAGCTTAGAACAGTCCTACGAGCAGTACTTC. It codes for CASSLEQSYEQYF.

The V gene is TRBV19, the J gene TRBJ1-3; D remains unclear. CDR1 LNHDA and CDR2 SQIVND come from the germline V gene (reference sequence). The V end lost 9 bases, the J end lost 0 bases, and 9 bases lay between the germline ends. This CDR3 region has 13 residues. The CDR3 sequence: CASKFSSGNTIYF. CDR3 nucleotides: TGTGCCAGCAAGTTCTCCTCTGGAAACACCATATATTTT.

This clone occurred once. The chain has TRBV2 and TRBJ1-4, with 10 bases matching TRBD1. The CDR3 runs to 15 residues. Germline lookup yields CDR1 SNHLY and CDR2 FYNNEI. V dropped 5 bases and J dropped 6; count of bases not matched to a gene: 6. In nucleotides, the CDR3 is TGTGCCAGCAGTCCTCGACAGGGGGCATATGAAAAACTGTTTTTT. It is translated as CASSPRQGAYEKLFF.

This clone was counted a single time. Here the CDR3 reads CASSSDRDRGVYGYTF. In DNA, the CDR3 is TGTGCCAGCAGCTCAGACCGGGACAGGGGTGTCTATGGCTACACCTTC. The gene calls are TRBV7-9 and TRBJ1-2; TRBD1 aligns across 10 bases. V was pared by 4 bases and J by 4 bases, with 9 bases of the junction left unmatched. This CDR3 is 16 amino acids long. From germline, CDR1 is SEHNR and CDR2 FQNEAQ (reference sequence).

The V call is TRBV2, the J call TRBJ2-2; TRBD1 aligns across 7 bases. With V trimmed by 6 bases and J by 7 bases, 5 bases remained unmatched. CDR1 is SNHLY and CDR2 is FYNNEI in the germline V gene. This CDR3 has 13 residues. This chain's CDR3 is CASRRGQVGELFF. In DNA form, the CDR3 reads TGTGCCAGCAGGAGGGGGCAAGTCGGGGAGCTGTTTTTT.

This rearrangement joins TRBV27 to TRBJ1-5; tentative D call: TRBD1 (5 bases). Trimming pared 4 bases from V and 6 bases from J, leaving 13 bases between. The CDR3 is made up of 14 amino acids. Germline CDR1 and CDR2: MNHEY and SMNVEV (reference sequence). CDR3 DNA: TGTGCCAGCAGTTCCCAGGGAGGGGTTCAGCCCCAGCATTTT. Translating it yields CASSSQGGVQPQHF.

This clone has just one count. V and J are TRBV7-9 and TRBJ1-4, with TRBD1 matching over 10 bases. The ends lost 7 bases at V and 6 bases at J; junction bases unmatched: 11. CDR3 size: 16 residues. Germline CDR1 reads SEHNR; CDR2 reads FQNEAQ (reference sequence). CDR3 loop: CASTFDTGTGDEKLFF. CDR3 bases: TGTGCCAGCACCTTCGATACCGGGACAGGGGATGAAAAACTGTTTTTT.

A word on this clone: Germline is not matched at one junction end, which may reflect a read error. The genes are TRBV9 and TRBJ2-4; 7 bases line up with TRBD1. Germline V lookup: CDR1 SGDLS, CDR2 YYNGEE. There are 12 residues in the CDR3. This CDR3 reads CASSRTGNIQNF. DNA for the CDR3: TGTGCCAGCAGTAGGACAGGCAACATTCAGAACTTC.

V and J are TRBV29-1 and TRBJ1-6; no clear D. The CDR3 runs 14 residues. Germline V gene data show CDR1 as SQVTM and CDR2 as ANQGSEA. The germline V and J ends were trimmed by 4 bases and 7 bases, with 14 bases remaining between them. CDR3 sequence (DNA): TGCAGCGTTGCTACTAGCGGACGAAATTCACCCCTCCACTTT. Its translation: CSVATSGRNSPLHF.

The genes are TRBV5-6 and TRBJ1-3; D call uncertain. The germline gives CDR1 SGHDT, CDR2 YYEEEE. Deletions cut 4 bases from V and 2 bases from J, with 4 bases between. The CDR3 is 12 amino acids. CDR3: CASSTTGNTIYF. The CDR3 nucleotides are TGTGCCAGCAGCACAACTGGAAACACCATATATTTT.

CDR3 sequence reads: CASSYDPRNYGYTF. CDR3 bases: TGTGCCAGCAGTTACGATCCGCGGAACTATGGCTACACCTTC. The chain recombines TRBV6-5 with TRBJ1-2; D not certain. The germline CDR1 and CDR2 sequences are MNHEY and SVGAGI. Trimming removed 2 bases from V and 2 bases from J, with 9 bases in between. The CDR3 runs 14 residues.

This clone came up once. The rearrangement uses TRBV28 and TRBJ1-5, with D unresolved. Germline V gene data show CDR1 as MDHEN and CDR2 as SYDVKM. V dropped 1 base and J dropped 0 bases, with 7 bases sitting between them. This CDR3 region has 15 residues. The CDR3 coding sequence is TGTGCCAGCAGTTTATTGGCGTATAGCAATCAGCCCCAGCATTTT. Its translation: CASSLLAYSNQPQHF.

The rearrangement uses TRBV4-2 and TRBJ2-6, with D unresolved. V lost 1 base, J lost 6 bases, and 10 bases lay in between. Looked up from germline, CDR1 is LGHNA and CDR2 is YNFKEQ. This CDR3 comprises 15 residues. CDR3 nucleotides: TGTGCCAGCAGCCAAGCTCTGGTGGAGGCCAACGTCCTGACTTTC. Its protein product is CASSQALVEANVLTF.

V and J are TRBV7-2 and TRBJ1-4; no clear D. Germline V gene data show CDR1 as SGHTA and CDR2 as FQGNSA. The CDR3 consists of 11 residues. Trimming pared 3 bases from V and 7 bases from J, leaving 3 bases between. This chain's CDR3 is CASSFGEKLFF. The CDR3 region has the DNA TGTGCCAGCAGCTTTGGTGAAAAACTGTTTTTT.

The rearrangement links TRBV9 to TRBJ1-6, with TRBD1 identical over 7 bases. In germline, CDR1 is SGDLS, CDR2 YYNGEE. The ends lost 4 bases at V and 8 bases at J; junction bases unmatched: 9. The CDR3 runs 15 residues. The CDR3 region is CASSPRQGGDSPLHF. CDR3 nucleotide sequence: TGTGCCAGCAGCCCCAGACAGGGAGGGGATTCACCCCTCCACTTT.

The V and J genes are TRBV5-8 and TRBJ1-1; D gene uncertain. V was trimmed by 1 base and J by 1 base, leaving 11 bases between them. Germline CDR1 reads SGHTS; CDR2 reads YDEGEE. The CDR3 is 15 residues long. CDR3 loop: CASSLRWRENTEAFF. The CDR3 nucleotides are TGTGCCAGCAGCTTGAGATGGAGGGAGAACACTGAAGCTTTCTTT.

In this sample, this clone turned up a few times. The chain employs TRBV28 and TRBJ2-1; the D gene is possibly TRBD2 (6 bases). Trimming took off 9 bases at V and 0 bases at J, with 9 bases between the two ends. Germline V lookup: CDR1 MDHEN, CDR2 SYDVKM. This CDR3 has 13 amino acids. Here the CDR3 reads CASLAPSYNEQFF. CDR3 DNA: TGTGCCAGTCTAGCGCCCTCCTACAATGAGCAGTTCTTC. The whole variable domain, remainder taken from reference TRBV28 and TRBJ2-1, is DVKVTQSSRYLVKRTGEKVFLECVQDMDHENMFWYRQDPGLGLRLIYFSYDVKMKEKGDIPEGYSVSREKKERFSLILESASTNQTSMYLCASLAPSYNEQFFGPGTRLTVL.

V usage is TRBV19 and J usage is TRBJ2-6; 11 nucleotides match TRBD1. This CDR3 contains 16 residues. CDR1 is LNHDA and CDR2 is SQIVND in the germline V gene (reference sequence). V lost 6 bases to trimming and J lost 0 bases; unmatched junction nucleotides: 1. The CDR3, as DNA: TGTGCCAGTAGGGGGACAGGGGGCTCTGGGGCCAACGTCCTGACTTTC. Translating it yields CASRGTGGSGANVLTF.

CDR3 sequence: CASSLSGAPDAFF. The DNA for the CDR3 is TGTGCCAGCAGCTTGTCAGGGGCCCCGGACGCTTTCTTT. V gene TRBV5-6 combines with J gene TRBJ1-1; TRBD1 is a possible D gene (6 bases). V was cut by 1 base and J by 11 bases, with 15 bases left in between. Germline lookup yields CDR1 SGHDT and CDR2 YYEEEE. This CDR3 has 13 residues. The full variable domain, rest sourced from reference TRBV5-6 and TRBJ1-1, is DAGVTQSPTHLIKTRGQQVTLRCSPKSGHDTVSWYQQALGQGPQFIFQYYEEEERQRGNFPDRFSGHQFPNYSSELNVNALLLGDSALYLCASSLSGAPDAFFGQGTRLTVV.

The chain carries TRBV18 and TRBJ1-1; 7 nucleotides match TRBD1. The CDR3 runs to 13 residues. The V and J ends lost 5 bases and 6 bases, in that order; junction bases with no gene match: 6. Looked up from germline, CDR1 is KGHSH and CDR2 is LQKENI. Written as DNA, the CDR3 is TGTGCCAGCTCATCAGACAGGGACGCTGAAGCTTTCTTT. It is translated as CASSSDRDAEAFF.

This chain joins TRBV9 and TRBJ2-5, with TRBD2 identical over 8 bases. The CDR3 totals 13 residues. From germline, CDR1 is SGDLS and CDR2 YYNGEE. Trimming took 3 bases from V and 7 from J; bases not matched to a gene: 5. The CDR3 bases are TGTGCCAGCAGCGGACTAGCGCCTGGGACCCAGTACTTC. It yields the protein CASSGLAPGTQYF.

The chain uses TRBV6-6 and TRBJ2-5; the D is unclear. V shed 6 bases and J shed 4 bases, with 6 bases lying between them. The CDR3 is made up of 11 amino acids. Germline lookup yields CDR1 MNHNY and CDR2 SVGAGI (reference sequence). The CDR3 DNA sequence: TGTGCCAGCAGAAAGGGAGAGACCCAGTACTTC. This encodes CASRKGETQYF.

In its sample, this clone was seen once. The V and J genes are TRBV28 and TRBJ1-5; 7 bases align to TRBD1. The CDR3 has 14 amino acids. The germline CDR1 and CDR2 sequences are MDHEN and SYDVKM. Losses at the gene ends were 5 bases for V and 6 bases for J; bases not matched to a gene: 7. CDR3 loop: CASSDREYTQPQHF. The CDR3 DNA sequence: TGTGCCAGCAGTGACAGGGAGTATACTCAGCCCCAGCATTTT.